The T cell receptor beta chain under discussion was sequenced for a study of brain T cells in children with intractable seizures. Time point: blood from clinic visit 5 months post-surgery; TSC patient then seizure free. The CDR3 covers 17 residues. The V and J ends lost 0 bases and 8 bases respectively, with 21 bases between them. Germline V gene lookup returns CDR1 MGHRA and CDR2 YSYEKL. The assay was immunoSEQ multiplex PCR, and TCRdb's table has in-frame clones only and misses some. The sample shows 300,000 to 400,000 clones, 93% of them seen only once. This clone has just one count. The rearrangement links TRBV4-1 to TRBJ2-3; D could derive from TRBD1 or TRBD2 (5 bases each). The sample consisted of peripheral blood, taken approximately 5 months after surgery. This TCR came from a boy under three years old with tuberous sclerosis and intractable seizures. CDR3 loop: CASSQERAGIGGGTQYF. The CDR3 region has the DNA TGCGCCAGCAGCCAAGAACGGGCAGGGATTGGGGGTGGTACGCAGTATTTT.